The T cell receptor beta chain described here comes from a study of CD8+CD57+ T cells in acquired aplastic anemia. The wider study: Sorted CD4+ and CD8+ cells yielded DNA averaging around 3.2 ug. Findings of the study overall: No significant difference in CD8+ Simpson's diversity was found between patients and controls.

Germline loops: CDR1 MNHNS, CDR2 SASEGT. V was pared by 2 bases and J by 0 bases, with 10 bases between. The CDR3 covers 15 residues. This clonotype was counted ten times or more. The antigen is unknown. Selection for sequencing was limited to patients who had shown CD8+CD57+ cell expansion by flow cytometry. At blood sampling, none of the patients had yet received therapy. CDR3 and TCR beta VDJ profiling relied on genomic DNA as the template. MiXCR, applied by TCRdb to the reads, yields one record per CDR3 protein. The table lists 220,000 or so distinct CDR3 sequences, more than 55% of them singletons.

The rearrangement uses TRBV6-1 and TRBJ1-1; no firm D call. This sequence originates from a human donor with aplastic anemia. Material: sorted CD4+, CD8+, or CD8+CD57+ T cells (not recorded which) from PBMCs. The CDR3 DNA sequence: TGTGCCAGCAGTGAATTATGGGTGATGAACACTGAAGCTTTCTTT. It codes for CASSELWVMNTEAFF.